The clone carrying this T cell receptor beta chain showed up just a few times. Using its own MiXCR run on the 5' RACE reads, TCRdb lists one record per CDR3 protein. Among 1.5 million to 2 million distinct CDR3 sequences listed, around 33% were seen once. The data belong to a study of identical twins. This clonotype was obtained from a newborn girl in good health. The sample comprised cord blood.

The CDR3 nucleotides are TGTGCCCCCGGGACAACCTACGAGCAGTACTTC. Residues: CAPGTTYEQYF. This chain joins TRBV6-5 and TRBJ2-7; TRBD1 is a possible D gene (6 bases). CDR1 and CDR2 from the germline V gene are MNHEY and SVGAGI. V was clipped by 11 bases and J by 2 bases, with 10 bases between them. The CDR3 length is 11 residues.